A single sample is the source of the 21 T cell receptor beta chains below, sequenced in a study of CXCR3-negative and CXCR3-positive naive CD8 T cells. Study-wide results and caveats: Greater hydrophobicity was found in TRB CDR3s of CXCR3-positive naive cells than of CXCR3-negative naive cells.

The authors prepared UMI-labeled TRB cDNA libraries by 5' RACE. From its re-call of the 5' RACE reads, TCRdb lists each CDR3 protein once, without DNA. This repertoire includes over 100,000 distinct CDR3 sequences. Which antigens these TCRs recognize remains unknown. The sample consisted of naive CXCR3+ CD8+ T cells from blood. Specified subset: CD45RO-CCR7+CD27+CD95- naive CD8+ T cells expressing CXCR3 (TNR3+). Receptors originate from a human donor in good health. Some clones in this sample may be carry-over from other donors' samples.

This rearrangement joins TRBV30 to TRBJ2-3. The CDR3 is made up of 12 amino acids. Germline V CDR1 and CDR2: GTSNPN, SVGIG (reference sequence). CDR3 sequence reads: CAWSGYTDTQYF. Full variable domain (rest looked up from reference TRBV30 and TRBJ2-3): SQTIHQWPATLVQPVGSPLSLECTVEGTSNPNLYWYRQAAGRGLQLLFYSVGIGQISSEVPQNLSASRPQDRQFILSSKKLLLSDSGFYLCAWSGYTDTQYFGPGTRLTVL.

The chain recombines TRBV7-9 with TRBJ1-2; TCRdb lists TRBD1, though no DNA is available to test this call. The germline V gene has CDR1 SEHNR and CDR2 FQNEAQ (reference sequence). This CDR3 region has 15 residues. The CDR3 spells CASSPRHGAHFGYTF.

The rearrangement links TRBV7-6 to TRBJ2-1; the TCRdb call, TRBD1, lacks DNA for checking. Per the germline V gene, CDR1 is SGHVS and CDR2 is FNYEAQ. This CDR3 is 14 amino acids long. The CDR3 here is CASSPGPEYNEQFF. Full variable domain (outside the CDR3, taken from reference TRBV7-6 and TRBJ2-1): GAGVSQSPRYKVTKRGQDVALRCDPISGHVSLYWYRQALGQGPEFLTYFNYEAQQDKSGLPNDRFSAERPEGSISTLTIQRTEQRDSAMYRCASSPGPEYNEQFFGPGTRLTVL.

This chain uses TRBV4-3 with TRBJ2-7; TCRdb lists TRBD1, though no DNA is available to test this call. Germline V gene sequence: CDR1 LGHNA, CDR2 YSLEER. The length of the CDR3 is 14 residues. The chain's CDR3 is CASSQGRQGYEQYF.

CDR3 in amino acids: CASSPGQAAYGYTF. V and J are TRBV7-9 and TRBJ1-2; checking the TCRdb D call of TRBD1 is not possible without DNA. The germline V gene has CDR1 SEHNR and CDR2 FQNEAQ (reference sequence). This CDR3 is built from 14 residues. Looking up the rest from reference TRBV7-9 and TRBJ1-2 gives the full variable domain: DTGVSQNPRHKITKRGQNVTFRCDPISEHNRLYWYRQTLGQGPEFLTYFQNEAQLEKSRLLSDRFSAERPKGSFSTLEIQRTEQGDSAMYLCASSPGQAAYGYTFGSGTRLTVV.

This rearrangement joins TRBV20-1 to TRBJ2-5. The CDR3 extends over 11 amino acids. Germline CDR1 and CDR2: DFQATT and SNEGSKA (reference sequence). The CDR3 reads CSAPFGETQYF.

V usage is TRBV5-1 and J usage is TRBJ1-5. The CDR3 covers 14 residues. Germline-derived CDR1 and CDR2 are SGHRS and YFSETQ. CDR3 sequence reads: CASSWTDKDQPQHF.

V is TRBV9 and J is TRBJ2-1; TCRdb proposes TRBD2, but this gene call is untestable without DNA. CDR3 length: 15 amino acids. CDR1 SGDLS and CDR2 YYNGEE come from the germline V gene. The chain's CDR3 is CASSAFRRGSNEQFF.

The CDR3 reads CASTPGTSGGDDTDTQYF. This chain uses TRBV6-5 with TRBJ2-3; TCRdb names TRBD2, which stays unverified in the absence of DNA. This CDR3 comprises 18 residues. Per the germline V gene, CDR1 is MNHEY and CDR2 is SVGAGI.

This chain connects TRBV6-6 to TRBJ1-1. CDR1 is MNHNY and CDR2 is SVGAGI in the germline V gene (reference sequence). This CDR3 is built from 13 residues. CDR3 protein: CASSYGSNTEAFF.

The chain uses TRBV6-5 and TRBJ1-4. The CDR3 consists of 15 residues. Germline values: CDR1 MNHEY, CDR2 SVGAGI. The CDR3 protein is CASSYSSWRDEKLFF.

J is TRBJ1-5 and V is TRBV27. This CDR3 is built from 15 residues. Germline V CDR1 and CDR2: MNHEY, SMNVEV (reference sequence). The CDR3 loop reads CASSLNRDSNQPQHF.

The chain links TRBV7-9 to TRBJ2-1; TCRdb selects TRBD2, and the lack of DNA leaves this call unchecked. The CDR3 has 17 amino acids. The germline CDR1 and CDR2 sequences are SEHNR and FQNEAQ (reference sequence). CDR3 residues: CASSFQTSGAPYNEQFF. Together with reference TRBV7-9 and TRBJ2-1, the CDR3 gives the full variable domain: DTGVSQNPRHKITKRGQNVTFRCDPISEHNRLYWYRQTLGQGPEFLTYFQNEAQLEKSRLLSDRFSAERPKGSFSTLEIQRTEQGDSAMYLCASSFQTSGAPYNEQFFGPGTRLTVL.

The chain has TRBV6-6 and TRBJ2-1. CDR1 MNHNY and CDR2 SVGAGI come from the germline V gene (reference sequence). This CDR3 has 11 amino acids. This CDR3 reads CASSTYNEQFF.

This chain connects TRBV5-1 to TRBJ2-1; TCRdb outputs TRBD1, but without DNA this stays unchecked. Germline values: CDR1 SGHRS, CDR2 YFSETQ. The CDR3 is 14 residues long. This chain's CDR3 is CASGTGTYDNEQFF.

This chain joins TRBV3-1 and TRBJ1-2. The germline CDR1 and CDR2 sequences are LGHDT and YNNKEL (reference sequence). The CDR3 extends over 15 amino acids. Here the CDR3 reads CASSQVAGISDGYTF.

V and J are TRBV3-1 and TRBJ2-3; as DNA is missing, the TRBD1 call by TCRdb cannot be tested. Germline-derived CDR1 and CDR2 are LGHDT and YNNKEL (reference sequence). The CDR3 contains 14 residues. CDR3 residues: CASSHRTGEYTQYF.

The chain carries TRBV20-1 and TRBJ2-7; TCRdb's assignment of TRBD2 cannot be checked, as there is no DNA. The CDR3 runs to 15 residues. Germline lookup yields CDR1 DFQATT and CDR2 SNEGSKA (reference sequence). CDR3 sequence: CSARDLAGDLYEQYF.

This chain uses TRBV9 with TRBJ1-1; without DNA, the TCRdb call of TRBD1 cannot be checked. Per the germline V gene, CDR1 is SGDLS and CDR2 is YYNGEE. CDR3 length: 15 residues. The CDR3 region is CASSAQDRVGTEAFF.

The gene calls are TRBV12-3 or TRBV12-4 and TRBJ2-7. CDR3 length equals 14 residues. Here the CDR3 reads CASSLVPDSYEQYF.

V usage is TRBV5-1 and J usage is TRBJ2-3; TCRdb calls TRBD1, which cannot be checked without DNA. Germline values: CDR1 SGHRS, CDR2 YFSETQ. The CDR3 is 16 amino acids. The CDR3 sequence: CASSLYGNERTDTQYF.